These 9 T cell receptor beta chains were sequenced from one sample in a study of monozygotic twins with inflammatory bowel disease. After re-calling the 5' RACE reads, TCRdb lists one entry per CDR3 protein, DNA absent. Recorded here are around 230,000 distinct CDR3 sequences; the top ten clones represent around 1.5%. The specimen sequenced was blood. Receptors were obtained from a human donor with ulcerative colitis or Crohn's disease, or a healthy co-twin of an affected twin (not recorded which).

The gene calls are TRBV27 and TRBJ2-3; TCRdb's D gene call, TRBD1, goes unchecked for lack of DNA. The CDR3 spans 13 residues. Germline values: CDR1 MNHEY, CDR2 SMNVEV (reference sequence). The CDR3 is CASSRVITDTQYF.

The chain employs TRBV5-1 and TRBJ2-2. The CDR3 is 16 amino acids. The germline CDR1 and CDR2 sequences are SGHRS and YFSETQ. The CDR3 protein is CASSLAGTRLIGELFF.

The rearrangement joins TRBV20-1 to TRBJ1-4; TCRdb returns TRBD1, unconfirmable since there is no DNA. This CDR3 has 14 residues. Germline CDR1 and CDR2: DFQATT and SNEGSKA (reference sequence). This CDR3 is CSARETGVNGKLFF.

The chain couples TRBV6-1 to TRBJ2-1; there is no DNA to check the TCRdb D call of TRBD1. CDR1 and CDR2 (germline): MNHNS, SASEGT. The CDR3 runs 13 residues. The CDR3 loop reads CASSALRGPSCFF.

This sequence joins TRBV20-1 and TRBJ2-5; TCRdb's D gene call, TRBD2, goes unchecked for lack of DNA. Germline V gene lookup returns CDR1 DFQATT and CDR2 SNEGSKA (reference sequence). This CDR3 contains 20 residues. CDR3 region: CSARDVGRLAGGPVGETQYF.

The chain recombines TRBV7-9 with TRBJ2-3. This CDR3 comprises 11 residues. Germline CDR1 is SEHNR and CDR2 is FQNEAQ (reference sequence). This CDR3 is CASTSTDTQYF.

The J gene is TRBJ2-3, the V gene TRBV6-5; the TCRdb call, TRBD2, lacks DNA for checking. In germline, CDR1 is MNHEY, CDR2 SVGAGI. The CDR3 consists of 18 residues. The CDR3 sequence: CASSWVAGGQSSTDTQYF.

This sequence joins TRBV18 and TRBJ1-1. This CDR3 is 13 amino acids long. In germline, CDR1 is KGHSH, CDR2 LQKENI. The CDR3 protein is CASSPPVDHEAFF.

This rearrangement joins TRBV12-3 or TRBV12-4 to TRBJ2-3; with no DNA, the TCRdb D assignment of TRBD2 cannot be verified. The CDR3 is made up of 14 amino acids. The CDR3 loop reads CASSSGGSTDTQYF.